The sequence of this TCR beta chain was determined in a study of control samples from healthy donors and cancer patients. Germline V lookup: CDR1 MNHEY, CDR2 SVGEGT. V lost 6 bases, J lost 3 bases, and 17 bases lay in between. The CDR3 loop spans 15 amino acids. Data came from immunoSEQ multiplex PCR; TCRdb stores just in-frame clones and leaves some out. The data show about 150,000 clones, around 94% seen once. The TCR sequence derives from a man between 60 and 70 years old with colorectal cancer. V and J are TRBV6-2 or TRBV6-3 and TRBJ2-5; unclear D gene. The sequenced sample was PBMCs. CDR3: CASSRLVGSKETQYF. The CDR3 bases are TGTGCCAGCAGCCGTCTTGTTGGCTCGAAAGAGACCCAGTACTTC.